A selection of T cell receptor beta chains follows, all from one sample in a study of cytomegalovirus exposure and HLA in healthy donors. Method: immunoSEQ multiplex PCR; TCRdb's copy keeps in-frame clones and lacks some. The table shows roughly 220,000 clones, with 85% to 95% occurring only once. Sequencing was done on a sample of PBMCs. These receptors were collected from a woman younger than 35 in good health and CMV-seronegative. CDR3s include the opening cysteine and the closing phenylalanine or tryptophan. The D gene is left open where the match is weak. Clone size is shown for a subset of rows, as once, few, many or a class of expanded clone.

-	TRBJ2-6	TRBV13	TRBD1	TGTGCCAGCAGCGAGCGGGACAGGGAACCTGGGGCCAACGTCCTGACTTTC	CASSERDREPGANVLTF
-	TRBJ2-2	TRBV4-1	-	TGCGCCAGCAGCATCGCGGGAAGTACCGGGGAGCTGTTTTTT	CASSIAGSTGELFF
-	TRBJ2-1	TRBV10-1	TRBD2	TGCGCCAGCAGTGAGGGGGTAGCGGGAGCTTACAATGAGCAGTTCTTC	CASSEGVAGAYNEQFF
-	TRBJ2-3	TRBV5-3	TRBD2	TGTGCCAGAAGCTTGCCCAGGGAGGGCTCAGATACGCAGTATTTT	CARSLPREGSDTQYF
-	TRBJ2-1	TRBV10-1	TRBD2	TGCGCCAGCAGTGAGTCGCCGGGGGGAGTGTATGAGCAGTTCTTC	CASSESPGGVYEQFF
once	TRBJ2-7	TRBV9	-	TGTGCCAGCAGCCCTACCAGCGGAGCCTCCTACGAGCAGTACTTC	CASSPTSGASYEQYF
-	TRBJ2-1	TRBV6-6	TRBD2	TGTGCCAGCAGCCAGACTAGCGGGAGGAGGTATGAGCAGTTCTTC	CASSQTSGRRYEQFF
-	TRBJ2-5	TRBV5-1	TRBD2	TGCGCCAGCAGCTCCCCGGGACTAGGGCCACAAGAGACCCAGTACTTC	CASSSPGLGPQETQYF
-	TRBJ1-4	TRBV6-1	-	TGTGCCAGCAGTGAAAATCTACAGTGGCCTAATGAAAAACTGTTTTTT	CASSENLQWPNEKLFF
-	TRBJ1-1	TRBV25-1	-	TGTGCCAGCAGTGTTAACGGCGGGTTCCCTGAAGCTTTCTTT	CASSVNGGFPEAFF
-	TRBJ1-1	TRBV15	-	TGTGCCACCAGCAGAGATCCTGAGGGAGCAGCTTTCTTT	CATSRDPEGAAFF
-	TRBJ2-5	TRBV4-2	TRBD2	TGTGCCAGCAGCCAAGCCACTAGCGGGATTAACCAAGAGACCCAGTACTTC	CASSQATSGINQETQYF
-	TRBJ2-1	TRBV19	TRBD2	TGTGCCAGTAGTATTGGGACTAGAGGATACAATGAGCAGTTCTTC	CASSIGTRGYNEQFF
-	TRBJ1-1	TRBV9	-	TGTGCCAGCAGCGGGGGTAAGAGGCGAGGGAGGTTAACTGAAGCTTTCTTT	CASSGGKRRGRLTEAFF
-	TRBJ2-1	TRBV6-1	-	TGTGCCAGCAGCCTGACTAGGACCTACAATGAGCAGTTCTTC	CASSLTRTYNEQFF
few	TRBJ2-7	TRBV4-1	-	TGCGCCAGCAGCCAGAGTGCGCTAGCGGGACAGGGGCACGAGCAGTACTTC	CASSQSALAGQGHEQYF
once	TRBJ2-1	TRBV2	TRBD1	TGTGCCAGCAATCTCCAGGGGGTTTTCAATGAGCAGTTCTTC	CASNLQGVFNEQFF
-	TRBJ2-1	TRBV7-2	TRBD2	TGTGCCAGCAGCTTATTTGTTGGTAGCGGGAGGGCCAGGGATGAGCAGTTCTTC	CASSLFVGSGRARDEQFF
many	TRBJ2-7	TRBV5-6	TRBD2	TGTGCCGGGTATAGCGGGAGGCACGAGCAGTACTTC	CAGYSGRHEQYF
-	TRBJ1-6	TRBV7-3	-	TGTGCCAGCAGCCTCTCGGCTGCGGGTAATTCACCCCTCCACTTT	CASSLSAAGNSPLHF
-	TRBJ2-7	TRBV14	-	TGTGCCAGCAGCCAAGTGGCAGGATCCTACGAGCAGTACTTC	CASSQVAGSYEQYF
-	TRBJ2-1	TRBV11-2	TRBD2	TGTGCCAGCAGCCCCACGGCGGGAGTGTTGGGTGAGCAGTTCTTC	CASSPTAGVLGEQFF
few	TRBJ1-5	TRBV27	-	TGTGCCAGCAGTCATCGACACACCAATCAGCCCCAGCATTTT	CASSHRHTNQPQHF
-	TRBJ2-6	TRBV29-1	-	TGCAGCGTTGGTTCGTCAGGGGGGAAGTCTGGGGCCAACGTCCTGACTTTC	CSVGSSGGKSGANVLTF
-	TRBJ1-4	TRBV6-6	-	TGTGCCAGCAGTTACTCGAAGGGGGACGGCGACAAAAAACTGTTTTTT	CASSYSKGDGDKKLFF
-	TRBJ2-6	TRBV6-5	TRBD1	TGTGCCAGCAGCGAAACAGGGGCCGGGGCCAACGTCCTGACTTTC	CASSETGAGANVLTF
-	TRBJ2-1	TRBV7-9	TRBD2	TGTGCCAGCAGCCTGGTCCTAGCGGGATCGTTCAATGAGCAGTTCTTC	CASSLVLAGSFNEQFF
-	TRBJ2-3	TRBV25-1	TRBD2	TGTGCCAGCAGTGAATCGGGGGGAACCACAGATACGCAGTATTTT	CASSESGGTTDTQYF
-	TRBJ1-4	TRBV19	-	TGTGCCAGTCGAAACAGCGGAGTGGAAAAACTGTTTTTT	CASRNSGVEKLFF
-	TRBJ2-1	TRBV9	-	TGTGCCAGCAGCGTAGGTCTACCGGGTAATGAGCAGTTCTTC	CASSVGLPGNEQFF
-	TRBJ2-7	TRBV19	TRBD2	TGTGCCAGTAGTATAGGTAGCGGGGTAGCCTACGAGCAGTACTTC	CASSIGSGVAYEQYF
-	TRBJ2-7	TRBV11-2	-	TGTGCCAGCAGTCCCTCGGACTACTACGAGCAGTACTTC	CASSPSDYYEQYF
few	TRBJ2-7	TRBV6-5	TRBD2	TGTGCCAGCTTGTCGACTAGCGGGTACGAGCAGTACTTC	CASLSTSGYEQYF
-	TRBJ2-5	TRBV6-1	TRBD2	TGTGCCAGCAGTGAAGCCTTGGCTAGCGGGAGTGAGACCCAGTACTTC	CASSEALASGSETQYF
-	TRBJ2-7	TRBV27	-	TGTGCCAGCAGTTTATCGGCAGGACTTTACTCCTACGAGCAGTACTTC	CASSLSAGLYSYEQYF
-	TRBJ1-4	TRBV11-2	-	TGTGCCAGCAGCTTAGGTGGGAGCGGAAAACTGTTTTTT	CASSLGGSGKLFF
-	TRBJ1-2	TRBV29-1	-	TGCAGCGCCCGAGCCCGTCAGGGTGGCTACACCTTC	CSARARQGGYTF
-	TRBJ1-5	TRBV6-1	TRBD1	TGTGCCTCCTACTCGACAGGGGATGGACAGCCCCAGCATTTT	CASYSTGDGQPQHF
-	TRBJ1-4	TRBV5-6	TRBD1	TGTGCCAGCAGTCCGTGGGACAGGGGTGGCGAAAAACTGTTTTTT	CASSPWDRGGEKLFF
once	TRBJ1-1	TRBV7-9	-	TGTGCCAGCAGCTTAGGAGGTCAAGAAGCTTTCTTT	CASSLGGQEAFF
-	TRBJ2-5	TRBV29-1	-	TGCAGCGTTGTGGTAGCGGATCAGACCCAGTACTTC	CSVVVADQTQYF
-	TRBJ1-1	TRBV27	TRBD1	TGTGCCAGCAGTCCATCCGGGACAGGGGTCACTGAAGCTTTCTTT	CASSPSGTGVTEAFF
-	TRBJ2-7	TRBV14	-	TGTGCCAGCAGCCAAGACCCCTGGGAGAAGGGCTACGAGCAGTACTTC	CASSQDPWEKGYEQYF
-	TRBJ2-1	TRBV5-1	TRBD2	TGCGCCAGCAGCCTCGGACTAGCGGTCTACAATGAGCAGTTCTTC	CASSLGLAVYNEQFF
-	TRBJ2-2	TRBV27	TRBD2	TGTGCCAGCAGTTTACTAGCGGGAGTGGGCGGGGAGCTGTTTTTT	CASSLLAGVGGELFF
-	TRBJ1-1	TRBV30	-	TGTGCCTGGAGTGATAACAGGGATTGGGCTTTCTTT	CAWSDNRDWAFF
-	TRBJ1-1	TRBV27	-	TGTGCCAGCAGCCGGATACAGTGGGACACTGAAGCTTTCTTT	CASSRIQWDTEAFF
-	TRBJ2-7	TRBV6-6	TRBD1	TGTGCCAGCAGCGTCGACAGGGGTTTCTCCTACGAGCAGTACTTC	CASSVDRGFSYEQYF
-	TRBJ1-5	TRBV19	-	TGTGCCAGTAGGTCTCAGCGTCAGCCCCAGCATTTT	CASRSQRQPQHF
-	TRBJ2-3	TRBV27	TRBD2	TGTGCCAGCAGCTCTCCCAGACTAGCGGGAGTAGGAGATACGCAGTATTTT	CASSSPRLAGVGDTQYF